What follows is one T cell receptor beta chain and its context. TCRdb's copy holds only in-frame clones and misses some; the assay was immunoSEQ multiplex PCR. The sample has some 45,000 clones, around 86% seen once. On cycle 4 day 1 and cycle 7 day 1, as well as at baseline, blood was sampled. This entry comes from a study of OX40 agonist ivuxolimab in advanced cancers. Germline CDR1 SGDLS, CDR2 YYNGEE. The ends were cut back, 4 bases at V and 0 bases at J, with 16 bases in the middle. The CDR3 contains 16 residues. This receptor was taken from an adult with an advanced solid tumor such as melanoma, head and neck, liver or kidney cancer. The sequenced sample was CD4+ or CD8+ T cells sorted from blood, obtained in a trial of the OX40 agonist ivuxolimab. The chain carries TRBV9 and TRBJ1-1; TRBD1 is a possible D gene (6 bases). The CDR3 spells CASSPEGGQMNTEAFF. DNA for the CDR3: TGTGCCAGCAGCCCCGAGGGGGGACAAATGAACACTGAAGCTTTCTTT. The whole variable domain, filled in from reference TRBV9 and TRBJ1-1, reads DSGVTQTPKHLITATGQRVTLRCSPRSGDLSVYWYQQSLDQGLQFLIQYYNGEERAKGNILERFSAQQFPDLHSELNLSSLELGDSALYFCASSPEGGQMNTEAFFGQGTRLTVV.